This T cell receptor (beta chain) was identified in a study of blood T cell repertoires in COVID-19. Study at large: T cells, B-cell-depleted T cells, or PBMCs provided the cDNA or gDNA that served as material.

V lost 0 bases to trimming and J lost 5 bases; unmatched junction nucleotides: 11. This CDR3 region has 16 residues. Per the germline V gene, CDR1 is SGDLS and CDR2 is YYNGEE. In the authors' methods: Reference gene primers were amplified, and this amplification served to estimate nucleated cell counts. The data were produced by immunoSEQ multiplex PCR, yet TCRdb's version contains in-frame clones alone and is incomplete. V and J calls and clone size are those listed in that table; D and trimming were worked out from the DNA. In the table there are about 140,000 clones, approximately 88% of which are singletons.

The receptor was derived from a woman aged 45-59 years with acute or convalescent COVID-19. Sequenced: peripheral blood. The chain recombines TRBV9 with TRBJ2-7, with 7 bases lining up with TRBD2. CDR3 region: CASSVGNRDYGNEQYF. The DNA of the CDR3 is TGTGCCAGCAGCGTAGGAAACCGGGACTATGGGAACGAGCAGTACTTC.